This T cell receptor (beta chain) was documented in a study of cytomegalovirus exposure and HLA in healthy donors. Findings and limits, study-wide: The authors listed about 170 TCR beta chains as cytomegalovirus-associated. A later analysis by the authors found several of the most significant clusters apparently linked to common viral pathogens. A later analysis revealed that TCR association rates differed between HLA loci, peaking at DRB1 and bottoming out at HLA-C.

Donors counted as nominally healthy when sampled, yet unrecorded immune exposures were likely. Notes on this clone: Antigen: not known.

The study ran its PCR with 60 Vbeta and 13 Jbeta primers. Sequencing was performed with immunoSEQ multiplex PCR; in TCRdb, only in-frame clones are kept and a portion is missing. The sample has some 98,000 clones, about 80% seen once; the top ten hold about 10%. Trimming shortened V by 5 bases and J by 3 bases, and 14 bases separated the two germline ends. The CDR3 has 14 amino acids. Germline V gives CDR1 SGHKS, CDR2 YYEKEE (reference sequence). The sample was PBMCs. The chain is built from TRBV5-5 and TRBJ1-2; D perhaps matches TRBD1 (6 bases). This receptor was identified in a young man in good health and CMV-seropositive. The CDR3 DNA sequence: TGTGCCAGCAGTTACAACAGGGTTGACTATGGCTACACCTTC. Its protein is CASSYNRVDYGYTF.